Included here is one T cell receptor beta chain sequence, with context. This clonotype was observed a few times. The target of this receptor is not known. Base-call qualities are not available, and no considerably larger clone is one nucleotide away. The library was built by means of 5' RACE. TCRdb shows the sequencer as NextSeq 500. To allow correction of PCR and sequencing errors, the TCR library protocol tagged every TCR cDNA molecule with a unique molecular identifier. In the paper's pipeline: TCR identification, UMI-based error correction and CDR3 extraction were performed with Decombinator tools. Expanded TCRs were defined as those above a frequency of 2 per 1,000, corresponding to the top 1% of the tumor frequency distribution. Expanded tumor TCRs were classed as regional if statistically deemed absent (corrected P<0.05) from at least one tumor region, otherwise ubiquitous. Each repertoire was subsampled 100 times to 5,000 TCRs, after which Renyi diversity was computed with the R vegan package. CDR3 similarity networks were built from amino acid triplet string-kernel similarity, with CDR3s being connected when pairwise similarity was above 0.82. The raw public data were reprocessed by TCRdb itself: fastp quality trimming at Q25, MiXCR clonotype calling, in-frame beta chains only. CDR3 protein duplicates are merged, each entry listing the most common genes and DNA. The V and J calls reflect TCRdb's pipeline rather than the authors' work. Here the sample has about 24,000 distinct CDR3 sequences; 8.8% occur a single time. Of the sample, approximately 8% is held by the ten largest clones.

The data are from a study of spatial heterogeneity in lung cancer (dated by TCRdb to about 2019). For context, the study as a whole: More beta-chain than alpha-chain transcripts were consistently detected, likely reflecting higher beta-chain transcript abundance. TCR transcript counts in tumor regions correlated strongly with a T cell transcriptional module score from matched bulk RNA-seq. In the raw uncorrected reads, each unique combination of TCR and UMI appeared more than ten times on average. At surgery, both alpha and beta chains were TCR-sequenced in about 200 tumor regions, approximately 64 matched nontumor lung samples and 56 PBMC samples. TCR alpha and beta repertoires were quantitatively compared across multiple tumor regions, matched nontumor lung and blood in non-small cell lung cancer. Nonsynonymous mutation counts, determined by whole-exome sequencing of tumor tissue, were related to features of the TCR repertoire.

The time point label corresponds to: sample taken at primary tumor resection. Samples were obtained from 65 to 90 patients with early-stage, untreated non-small cell lung cancer from the lung TRACERx cohort. TCR sequencing used whole RNA extracted from tumor and nontumor lung tissue, or from cryopreserved PBMC samples, without cell sorting. Patients were selected for TCR sequencing only if sufficient RNA was available from at least two tumor regions. Before selection, tumor and adjacent nontumor lung specimens were reviewed by a lung pathologist. Beyond this particular receptor, the publication reports: Additional single-cell paired TCR alpha and beta sequencing was considered necessary to confirm, at a functional level, the hypothesis that regional TCRs recognize regional mutations. TCR-seq coverage of tumor T cells was estimated at only approximately 7% for alpha chains and around 14% for beta chains. Counts of ubiquitous and regional expanded TCRs correlated with counts of ubiquitous and regional nonsynonymous mutations, respectively. A correlation was observed between the number of expanded intratumoral alpha and beta TCRs and the tumor nonsynonymous mutation count.

The source was lung tumor tissue, collected at surgery. The TCR was taken from a male donor with early-stage non-small cell lung cancer.

Here is the DNA: TGCGCCAGCAGCCTGGAGTCGGGACAGCCCTACAATGAGCAGTTCTTC. The translation is CASSLESGQPYNEQFF. The chain employs TRBV5-1 and TRBJ2-1, with 7 bases matching TRBD1. As encoded in the germline V gene, CDR1 is SGHRS while CDR2 is YFSETQ. The CDR3 spans 16 residues, from the cysteine through the phenylalanine. CDR3 DNA is the only sequence kept; it has 48 bases, read in frame from the first base. V is pruned by 4 bases and J by 2 bases, leaving 9 bases of the junction without a gene match.